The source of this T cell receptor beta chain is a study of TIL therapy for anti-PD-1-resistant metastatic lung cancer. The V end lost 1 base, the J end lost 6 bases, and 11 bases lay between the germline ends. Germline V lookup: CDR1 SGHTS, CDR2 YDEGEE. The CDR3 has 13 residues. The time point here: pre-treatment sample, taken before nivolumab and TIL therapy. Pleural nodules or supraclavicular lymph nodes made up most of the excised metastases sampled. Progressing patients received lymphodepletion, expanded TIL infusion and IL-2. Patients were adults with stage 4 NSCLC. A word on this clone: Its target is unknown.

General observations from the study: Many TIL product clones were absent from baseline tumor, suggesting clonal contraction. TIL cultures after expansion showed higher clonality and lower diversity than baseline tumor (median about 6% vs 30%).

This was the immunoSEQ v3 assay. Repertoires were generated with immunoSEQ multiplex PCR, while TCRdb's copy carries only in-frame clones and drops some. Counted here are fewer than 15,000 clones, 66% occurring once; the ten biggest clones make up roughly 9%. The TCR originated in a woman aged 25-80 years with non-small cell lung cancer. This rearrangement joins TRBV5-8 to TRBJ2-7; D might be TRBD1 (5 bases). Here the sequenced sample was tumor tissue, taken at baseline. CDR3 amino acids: CASSLYTGPEQYF. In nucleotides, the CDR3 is TGTGCCAGCAGCTTGTACACAGGCCCCGAGCAGTACTTC.